What follows are 23 T cell receptor beta chains derived from one specimen sequenced in a study of T-cell reconstitution after alpha-beta-depleted transplantation in children. Unique molecular identifiers featured in how the TCRbeta library was prepared. TCRdb fed the PCR reads into MiXCR, producing one record per CDR3 protein. The sample holds about 610,000 distinct CDR3 sequences, over 9.5% seen once. This sample comprised PBMCs from the stem cell graft donor, obtained from the stem cell graft. The receptor set was obtained from a human donor who donated a stem cell graft to a child with acute myeloid leukemia.

This clonotype was counted between two and nine times. The CDR3 here is CSVELEDYNEQFF. In DNA, the CDR3 is TGCAGCGTTGAACTGGAGGACTACAATGAGCAGTTCTTC. V and J are TRBV29-1 and TRBJ2-1, with a tentative D call TRBD2 (5 bases). Germline CDR1 is SQVTM and CDR2 is ANQGSEA. The CDR3 loop spans 13 amino acids. V dropped 2 bases and J dropped 3 bases, with 8 bases sitting between them.

The sample holds many counts of this clonotype. The chain is built from TRBV6-1 and TRBJ1-5; a weak D match, TRBD1 (5 bases). Germline values: CDR1 MNHNS, CDR2 SASEGT. The CDR3 contains 13 residues. Trimming took off 3 bases at V and 5 bases at J, with 8 bases between the two ends. The DNA for the CDR3 is TGTGCCAGCAGTGATAAGACAGATCAGCCCCAGCATTTT. Translated, it gives CASSDKTDQPQHF.

The gene calls are TRBV5-1 and TRBJ2-1; 12 bases agree with TRBD2. The CDR3 spans 16 residues. The V segment lost 0 bases and the J segment 8 bases; nucleotides outside the gene matches: 6. Looked up from germline, CDR1 is SGHRS and CDR2 is YFSETQ. CDR3 DNA sequence: TGCGCCAGCAGCTTGGCGCTAGCGGGAGGGCTGGATGAGCAGTTCTTC. As protein: CASSLALAGGLDEQFF.

The chain carries TRBV29-1 and TRBJ2-1; 14 nucleotides align to TRBD2. This CDR3 is 16 amino acids long. Germline CDR1 and CDR2: SQVTM and ANQGSEA. Trimming cost V 4 bases and J 2 bases; bases outside gene matches: 4. This CDR3 reads CSVGLAGGKTYNEQFF. CDR3 nucleotide sequence: TGCAGCGTTGGACTAGCGGGAGGGAAAACCTACAATGAGCAGTTCTTC.

This clonotype was observed a few times. The chain has TRBV7-2 and TRBJ1-1, with a weak D call TRBD1 (6 bases). This CDR3 comprises 12 residues. From germline, CDR1 is SGHTA and CDR2 FQGNSA. V was cut by 7 bases and J by 11 bases, with 17 bases left in between. This CDR3 reads CASTRQVGRAFF. CDR3 bases: TGTGCCAGCACCCGACAGGTAGGGCGCGCTTTCTTT.

The chain couples TRBV5-1 to TRBJ2-7, with 9 nucleotides matching TRBD1. V trimming: 2 bases; J trimming: 3 bases; junction bases outside the gene matches: 18. The germline CDR1 and CDR2 sequences are SGHRS and YFSETQ. The CDR3 has 19 amino acids. CDR3 DNA sequence: TGCGCCAGCAGCTTAAACGCGGGACAGGGAATTCGACTCAACTACGAGCAGTACTTC. Protein product: CASSLNAGQGIRLNYEQYF.

This clonotype was seen more than once but under ten times. The chain recombines TRBV6-6 with TRBJ1-5, with D uncertain. The CDR3 spans 12 residues. The germline gives CDR1 MNHNY, CDR2 SVGAGI (reference sequence). Trimming pared 3 bases from V and 5 bases from J, leaving 5 bases between. The CDR3 region has the DNA TGTGCCAGCAGTTATGGATATCAGCCCCAGCATTTT. Translation: CASSYGYQPQHF.

This clonotype was found many times. V gene TRBV29-1 combines with J gene TRBJ2-2; D is uncertain. CDR1 is SQVTM and CDR2 is ANQGSEA in the germline V gene. This CDR3 has 13 amino acids. V lost 7 bases to trimming and J lost 1 base, with 10 bases between them. This chain's CDR3 is CSGSRVNTGELFF. The CDR3 DNA reads TGCAGCGGATCCCGGGTGAACACCGGGGAGCTGTTTTTT.

The J gene is TRBJ1-1, the V gene TRBV6-2 or TRBV6-3; D might be TRBD1 (6 bases). With 4 bases removed from V and 4 bases from J, the gap between germline ends came to 22 bases. There are 17 residues in the CDR3. Looked up from germline, CDR1 is MNHEY and CDR2 is SVGEGT. The CDR3, as DNA: TGTGCCAGCAGTTTCTACGTTGACGCAGGGGAAGGCACTGAAGCTTTCTTT. Amino acids: CASSFYVDAGEGTEAFF.

This clonotype has a count of ten or more. The J gene is TRBJ2-7, the V gene TRBV7-2; the D gene is possibly TRBD1 (5 bases). The CDR3 consists of 14 residues. Germline V gene lookup returns CDR1 SGHTA and CDR2 FQGNSA. Between the trimmed V and J ends, which lost 0 bases and 6 bases, there was a span of 12 bases. CDR3 nucleotides: TGTGCCAGCAGCTTAGCAGGGGTGGTAAGCGAGCAGTACTTC. Its translation: CASSLAGVVSEQYF.

V usage is TRBV7-3 and J usage is TRBJ2-7; 9 bases map to TRBD2. V lost 6 bases to trimming and J lost 6 bases; unmatched junction nucleotides: 27. Germline CDR1 is SGHTA and CDR2 is FQGTGA. CDR3 length: 20 residues. The CDR3 coding sequence is TGTGCCAGCAGTTCTCCTAGCGCTCGCGGGAGGGCCTTAATATCATCCGAGCAGTACTTC. This sequence encodes CASSSPSARGRALISSEQYF.

This clonotype turned up a few times. The chain has TRBV7-2 and TRBJ2-2; D is uncertain. This CDR3 comprises 13 residues. Germline V gene sequence: CDR1 SGHTA, CDR2 FQGNSA. V lost 5 bases, J lost 9 bases, and 13 bases lay in between. CDR3 DNA: TGTGCCAGCAGCATACCCGCGGCCAGGGAGCTGTTTTTT. This translates into CASSIPAARELFF.

This clonotype was counted at least ten times. The gene calls are TRBV6-2 or TRBV6-3 and TRBJ2-5, with D hard to call. Deletions cut 7 bases from V and 4 bases from J, with 7 bases between. The CDR3 runs to 11 residues. Germline V lookup: CDR1 MNHEY, CDR2 SVGEGT. CDR3 amino acids: CASTQTETQYF. The CDR3 nucleotides read TGTGCCAGCACACAGACAGAGACCCAGTACTTC.

This clonotype showed up many times. This chain connects TRBV12-3 or TRBV12-4 to TRBJ1-5; 8 bases align to TRBD1. This CDR3 is 15 amino acids long. After removal of 5 bases from V and 1 base from J, the junction contained 4 bases not matched to a gene. The chain's CDR3 is CASSPDRDSNQPQHF. CDR3 nucleotide sequence: TGTGCCAGCAGTCCGGACAGGGACAGCAATCAGCCCCAGCATTTT.

The genes are TRBV4-3 and TRBJ2-3; weak D call: TRBD2 (6 bases). The V end was cut by 0 bases, the J end by 5 bases, with 9 bases between. The CDR3 consists of 14 residues. CDR1 is LGHNA and CDR2 is YSLEER in the germline V gene. The DNA for the CDR3 is TGCGCCAGCAGCCAAGATCGCGGGATAGATACGCAGTATTTT. Translating gives CASSQDRGIDTQYF.

The table lists this clonotype with a few counts. As DNA, the CDR3 is TGTGCCAGCTCCAAGCGGGAGTCCTACAATGAGCAGTTCTTC. Residues: CASSKRESYNEQFF. The V and J genes are TRBV7-8 and TRBJ2-1, with 8 bases identical to TRBD2. The J segment lost 1 base and the V segment lost 8 bases, leaving 4 bases of the junction unmatched. CDR3 size: 14 residues. Germline V gives CDR1 SGHVS, CDR2 FQNEAQ.

This clonotype has only a few counts. The rearrangement links TRBV25-1 to TRBJ2-7; D unresolved. The CDR3 is 13 amino acids. V lost 3 bases, J lost 2 bases, and 8 bases lay in between. Germline loops: CDR1 MGHDK, CDR2 SYGVNS. CDR3 DNA: TGTGCCAGCAGTGAGGGGTACGCCTACGAGCAGTACTTC. Translation gives CASSEGYAYEQYF.

This clonotype appeared a few times. The gene calls are TRBV20-1 and TRBJ2-5; tentative D call: TRBD2 (5 bases). Germline V gene sequence: CDR1 DFQATT, CDR2 SNEGSKA (reference sequence). CDR3 length equals 15 residues. Trimming took 6 bases from V and 3 from J, leaving 20 bases between them. This CDR3 reads CSANPKLVWKETQYF. As DNA, the CDR3 is TGCAGTGCGAACCCTAAACTAGTTTGGAAAGAGACCCAGTACTTC.

This clonotype was recorded at least ten times. The chain uses TRBV29-1 and TRBJ1-5; perhaps TRBD1 as D (5 bases). The ends were cut back, 6 bases at V and 4 bases at J, with 16 bases in the middle. This CDR3 has 14 amino acids. Germline V CDR1 and CDR2: SQVTM, ANQGSEA. DNA of the CDR3: TGCAGCGTGCGCGCAGGGTATGGGAATCAGCCCCAGCATTTT. Protein sequence: CSVRAGYGNQPQHF.

This clonotype came up a few times. This chain joins TRBV5-1 and TRBJ2-3; 9 nucleotides line up with TRBD2. Germline CDR1 SGHRS, CDR2 YFSETQ. Trimming at V came to 4 bases and at J to 0 bases, leaving 6 bases not matched to a gene. This CDR3 is built from 16 residues. CDR3 amino acids: CASSGGLALSTDTQYF. CDR3 nucleotides: TGCGCCAGCAGCGGGGGACTAGCTCTTAGCACAGATACGCAGTATTTT.

This clonotype occurred a few times. The chain recombines TRBV12-3 or TRBV12-4 with TRBJ1-5, with 7 bases that match TRBD1. The CDR3 is 14 amino acids. The J segment lost 8 bases and the V segment lost 5 bases, leaving 9 bases of the junction unmatched. CDR3 sequence: CASSGQDSREPQHF. CDR3 DNA sequence: TGTGCCAGCAGTGGACAGGACTCCCGGGAGCCCCAGCATTTT.

This clonotype was seen repeatedly, ten times or more. This sequence joins TRBV6-6 and TRBJ2-3, with 13 bases identical to TRBD2. Germline V gene data show CDR1 as MNHNY and CDR2 as SVGAGI (reference sequence). Germline trimming cut 7 bases from V and 14 bases from J; bases unmatched to any gene: 9. This CDR3 has 13 amino acids. The CDR3 region has the DNA TGTGCCAGCACTTCGGGACTAGCGGGATCTGGGTATTTT. Its translation is CASTSGLAGSGYF.

V usage is TRBV20-1 and J usage is TRBJ2-1; D remains ambiguous. V was cut by 2 bases and J by 9 bases, with 20 bases left in between. Germline CDR1 is DFQATT and CDR2 is SNEGSKA (reference sequence). The length of the CDR3 is 15 residues. In DNA form, the CDR3 reads TGCAGTGCTAGAAGCCCGGGTGTTATTGTCCGTGAGCAGTTCTTC. As protein: CSARSPGVIVREQFF.